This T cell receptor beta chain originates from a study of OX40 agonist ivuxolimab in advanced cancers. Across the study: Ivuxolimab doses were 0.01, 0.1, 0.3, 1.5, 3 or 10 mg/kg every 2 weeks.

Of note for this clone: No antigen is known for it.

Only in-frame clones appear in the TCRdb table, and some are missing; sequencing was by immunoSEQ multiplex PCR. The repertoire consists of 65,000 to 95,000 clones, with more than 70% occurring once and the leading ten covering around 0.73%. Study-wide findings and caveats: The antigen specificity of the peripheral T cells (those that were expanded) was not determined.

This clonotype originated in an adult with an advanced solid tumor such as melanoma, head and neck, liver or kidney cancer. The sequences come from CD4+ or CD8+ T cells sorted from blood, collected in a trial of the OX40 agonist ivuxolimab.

The CDR3 bases are TGTGCCAGCAGCTACCTCGGGGGTTCGGGAGAGCAGTACTTC. It specifies CASSYLGGSGEQYF. The chain has TRBV7-6 and TRBJ2-7, with D tentatively TRBD2 (6 bases). In germline, CDR1 is SGHVS, CDR2 FNYEAQ. V was clipped by 4 bases and J by 7 bases, with 17 bases between them. This CDR3 comprises 14 residues.